One and the same sample provided the 32 T cell receptor beta chains below, sequenced in a study of blood T cells in healthy people across ages. Primed by a sample-barcoded 5' primer and a J-beta primer mix, a second PCR proceeded for roughly 7 to 11 cycles. TCRdb passed the 5' RACE reads through MiXCR, listing each CDR3 protein once. The sample has more than 600,000 distinct CDR3 sequences, 25% seen once. These sequences were also reported in another study, on T cells of mothers and their children.

The sequenced sample consisted of blood. The origin of the receptors is a boy aged 5 to 17 in good health.

The chain uses TRBV5-1 and TRBJ2-7; 7 positions agree with TRBD1. Germline lookup yields CDR1 SGHRS and CDR2 YFSETQ. The CDR3 runs 17 residues. Trimming cost V 4 bases and J 2 bases; bases outside gene matches: 15. In DNA form, the CDR3 reads TGCGCCAGCAGCCCCCCAAAAACAGGGGCTTTTCCCTACGAGCAGTACTTC. This encodes CASSPPKTGAFPYEQYF. Full variable domain (remainder filled in from reference TRBV5-1 and TRBJ2-7): KAGVTQTPRYLIKTRGQQVTLSCSPISGHRSVSWYQQTPGQGLQFLFEYFSETQRNKGNFPGRFSGRQFSNSRSEMNVSTLELGDSALYLCASSPPKTGAFPYEQYFGPGTRLTVT.

This clonotype was detected ten times or more. V and J are TRBV6-5 and TRBJ2-2; the D is unclear. The CDR3 length is 14 residues. Germline values: CDR1 MNHEY, CDR2 SVGAGI. With 5 bases removed from V and 8 bases from J, the gap between germline ends came to 15 bases. CDR3 region: CASSPTTPTGELFF. CDR3 bases: TGTGCCAGCAGTCCCACGACCCCGACAGGGGAGCTGTTTTTT.

This clonotype was recorded once. The chain employs TRBV20-1 and TRBJ2-7, with D possibly being TRBD1 or TRBD2 (6 bases each). The CDR3 runs 15 residues. Germline V gene lookup returns CDR1 DFQATT and CDR2 SNEGSKA (reference sequence). Between the trimmed V and J ends, which lost 3 bases and 0 bases, there was a span of 15 bases. The CDR3 sequence is CSARESGASSYEQYF. CDR3 DNA: TGCAGTGCTAGGGAGTCGGGGGCAAGCTCCTACGAGCAGTACTTC.

V is TRBV28 and J is TRBJ2-5; no definite D call. TRBJ2-7 explains the end of the DNA better; the J call may be wrong. The CDR3 is made up of 13 amino acids. In germline, CDR1 is MDHEN, CDR2 SYDVKM. For the CDR3, the DNA is TGTGCCAGCAATCCGGGCCAGACCTACGAGCAGTACTTC. This sequence encodes CASNPGQTYEQYF.

This clonotype appeared a few times. The rearrangement links TRBV10-3 to TRBJ2-3; D is unresolved. This CDR3 is 14 amino acids long. Deletions cut 6 bases from V and 2 bases from J, with 12 bases between. CDR1 is ENHRY and CDR2 is SYGVKD in the germline V gene. In nucleotides, the CDR3 is TGTGCCATCAGCGTTAGCAGGTTCACAGATACGCAGTATTTT. Translated: CAISVSRFTDTQYF.

The chain carries TRBV11-2 and TRBJ1-2; unclear D gene. The V gene lost 5 bases and the J gene lost 3 bases, with 16 bases spanning the gap. The length of the CDR3 is 15 residues. Germline V gene data show CDR1 as SGHAT and CDR2 as FQNNGV. Here the CDR3 reads CASSSSGLDYYGYTF. CDR3 coding DNA: TGTGCCAGCAGCAGTAGCGGGCTTGATTACTATGGCTACACCTTC.

The chain uses TRBV12-3 or TRBV12-4 and TRBJ1-6; possibly TRBD1 for D (5 bases). This CDR3 contains 14 residues. V dropped 5 bases and J dropped 3 bases, with 8 bases sitting between them. DNA for the CDR3: TGTGCCAGCAGTGGGGGGGTCTATAATTCACCCCTCCACTTT. It specifies CASSGGVYNSPLHF.

The chain is built from TRBV7-8 and TRBJ2-3, with D perhaps TRBD1 (5 bases). The germline V gene encodes CDR1 SGHVS and CDR2 FQNEAQ. The V end was cut by 7 bases, the J end by 5 bases, with 16 bases between. This CDR3 spans 14 amino acids. CDR3 protein: CASKKGQGLDTQYF. The CDR3 DNA reads TGTGCCAGCAAAAAAGGGCAGGGCTTAGATACGCAGTATTTT.

J is TRBJ1-2 and V is TRBV10-3; D remains ambiguous. Trimming removed 1 base from V and 5 bases from J, with 17 bases in between. The CDR3 length is 16 residues. Per the germline V gene, CDR1 is ENHRY and CDR2 is SYGVKD. The CDR3 loop reads CAISELDAYAGYGYTF. The CDR3 DNA reads TGTGCCATCAGTGAGTTAGACGCTTACGCGGGGTATGGCTACACCTTC.

This clonotype has just a few counts. The rearrangement links TRBV12-3 or TRBV12-4 to TRBJ2-5, with TRBD1 matching over 9 bases. The J call may be faulty, since TRBJ2-1 better matches the DNA end. The CDR3 has 14 amino acids. The CDR3 DNA reads TGTGCCAGCAGCTCGGGGGACAGGGACGATGAGCAGTTCTTC. Residues: CASSSGDRDDEQFF.

V and J are TRBV20-1 and TRBJ2-7, with TRBD2 matching 9 bases. Trimming removed 0 bases from V and 2 bases from J; junction bases left unmatched: 5. This CDR3 has 15 residues. Germline CDR1 DFQATT, CDR2 SNEGSKA (reference sequence). This CDR3 is CSARDHSSGTYEQYF. CDR3 DNA sequence: TGCAGTGCTAGAGATCATTCTAGCGGGACCTACGAGCAGTACTTC.

This clonotype was detected a few times. The chain links TRBV5-1 to TRBJ1-5, with a tentative D call TRBD1 (5 bases). Between the trimmed V and J ends, which lost 5 bases and 0 bases, there was a span of 12 bases. Germline-derived CDR1 and CDR2 are SGHRS and YFSETQ. This CDR3 has 15 amino acids. The CDR3 nucleotides are TGCGCCAGCAGTCTTTTGGGGGGTAGCAATCAGCCCCAGCATTTT. This gives the protein CASSLLGGSNQPQHF.

The chain carries TRBV7-2 and TRBJ2-2, with 8 bases aligning to TRBD1. The CDR3 is made up of 16 amino acids. V lost 1 base to trimming and J lost 7 bases; unmatched junction nucleotides: 8. CDR1 is SGHTA, CDR2 FQGNSA, per germline. CDR3 nucleotide sequence: TGTGCCAGCAGCTTAGGGTTGGGACAGGTTGTCGGGGAGCTGTTTTTT. It translates to CASSLGLGQVVGELFF.

The rearrangement uses TRBV7-8 and TRBJ2-1; D possibly corresponds to TRBD1 (5 bases). The CDR3 totals 16 residues. The ends were cut back, 5 bases at V and 5 bases at J, with 19 bases in the middle. The germline V gene encodes CDR1 SGHVS and CDR2 FQNEAQ. CDR3 amino acids: CASSPKTAKVDNEQFF. In DNA, the CDR3 is TGTGCCAGCAGCCCAAAGACAGCTAAGGTGGACAATGAGCAGTTCTTC.

The chain joins TRBV7-9 to TRBJ2-3; a possible D gene is TRBD1 (5 bases). The CDR3 contains 14 residues. The V gene's germline CDR1 is SEHNR and CDR2 FQNEAQ (reference sequence). Trimming shortened V by 5 bases and J by 7 bases, and 16 bases separated the two germline ends. CDR3 in DNA: TGTGCCAGCAGCCTATCGACAGAACTCTATACGCAGTATTTT. The encoded protein is CASSLSTELYTQYF.

This clonotype has a handful of counts. The rearrangement links TRBV3-1 to TRBJ1-4; 8 bases match TRBD1. Germline CDR1 is LGHDT and CDR2 is YNNKEL (reference sequence). The CDR3 length is 14 residues. Trimming removed 0 bases from V and 8 bases from J; junction bases left unmatched: 2. The CDR3 loop reads CASSQEQGVEKLFF. The CDR3 region has the DNA TGTGCCAGCAGCCAAGAACAGGGGGTCGAAAAACTGTTTTTT.

This clonotype was observed a handful of times. This chain connects TRBV14 to TRBJ1-1; D call uncertain. Germline V lookup: CDR1 SGHDN, CDR2 FVKESK. The CDR3 contains 11 residues. V lost 1 base to trimming and J lost 7 bases, with 4 bases between them. The CDR3 is CASSQGIEAFF. The CDR3 coding sequence is TGTGCCAGCAGCCAAGGTATTGAAGCTTTCTTT.

This clonotype appeared a few times. This chain joins TRBV3-1 and TRBJ2-5; 8 nucleotides agree with TRBD2. The length of the CDR3 is 15 residues. CDR1 and CDR2 (germline): LGHDT, YNNKEL (reference sequence). The ends lost 0 bases at V and 2 bases at J; junction bases unmatched: 2. CDR3 in DNA: TGTGCCAGCAGCCAAGAGACTAGCGCACAAGAGACCCAGTACTTC. Translated, it gives CASSQETSAQETQYF.

The CDR3 DNA follows: TGTGCCAGCAGTTTAAGGAGCGGGGAAGAGACCCAGTACTTC. Protein: CASSLRSGEETQYF. V is TRBV28 and J is TRBJ2-5, with 7 bases identical to TRBD2. Germline trimming cut 2 bases from V and 3 bases from J; bases unmatched to any gene: 3. CDR3 length equals 14 residues. Germline CDR1 is MDHEN and CDR2 is SYDVKM.

Points on this clonotype: A much more abundant neighbour one base away suggests this may be a read error. The chain has TRBV6-2 or TRBV6-3 and TRBJ2-2, with 10 bases fitting TRBD2. Germline V gene lookup returns CDR1 MNHEY and CDR2 SVGEGT. The length of the CDR3 is 15 residues. Unmatched junction bases numbered 8, after V lost 6 bases and J lost 7 bases. The CDR3 nucleotides read TGTGCCAGCAGAACCGTAGCGGGGGGTATCGGGGAGCTGTTTTTT. Its translation: CASRTVAGGIGELFF.

Remarks on this clonotype: A much larger clone lies a single base off, so this may be a read error. The CDR3 sequence: CASSVGNTEAFF. The CDR3 DNA reads as TGTGCCAGCAGTGTGGGGAACACTGAAGCTTTCTTT. The chain joins TRBV6-1 to TRBJ1-1; no clear D gene. Trimming pared 4 bases from V and 1 base from J, leaving 4 bases between. CDR1 is MNHNS, CDR2 SASEGT, per germline. The CDR3 has 12 residues.

This clonotype was picked up many times. This chain links TRBV24-1 with TRBJ2-2, with 10 bases fitting TRBD2. After removal of 3 bases from V and 3 bases from J, the junction contained 0 bases not matched to a gene. The CDR3 extends over 15 amino acids. CDR1 and CDR2 from the germline V gene are KGHDR and SFDVKD. Written as DNA, the CDR3 is TGTGCCACCAGTGATAGCGGGAGGGACACCGGGGAGCTGTTTTTT. Its protein product is CATSDSGRDTGELFF.

This clonotype has a handful of counts. The genes are TRBV20-1 and TRBJ2-5; D may correspond to TRBD1 or TRBD2 (5 bases each). The CDR3 totals 14 residues. V gave up 0 bases and J gave up 4 bases, with 12 bases separating them. Germline V gene sequence: CDR1 DFQATT, CDR2 SNEGSKA (reference sequence). The CDR3 DNA reads TGCAGTGCTAGAGATCTAACGGGGCCAGAGACCCAGTACTTC. Its translation: CSARDLTGPETQYF.

The V gene is TRBV3-1, the J gene TRBJ2-7; 7 bases align to TRBD1. The last part of the DNA fits TRBJ2-1 better; the J call may be wrong. Germline CDR1 and CDR2: LGHDT and YNNKEL (reference sequence). This CDR3 has 15 residues. CDR3 region: CASSHWQGVSNEQFF. The DNA of the CDR3 is TGTGCCAGCAGCCACTGGCAGGGGGTTAGCAATGAGCAGTTCTTC.

This clonotype appeared a single time. This rearrangement joins TRBV6-5 to TRBJ1-2; possible D gene TRBD1, 5 bases. Germline CDR1 and CDR2: MNHEY and SVGAGI. Trimming took off 0 bases at V and 0 bases at J, with 8 bases between the two ends. The CDR3 has 15 residues. Here the CDR3 reads CASSYSRGANYGYTF. DNA of the CDR3: TGTGCCAGCAGTTACTCGAGGGGAGCTAACTATGGCTACACCTTC.

The V gene is TRBV5-6, the J gene TRBJ2-7, with D tentatively TRBD2 (5 bases). The CDR3 totals 13 residues. Between the trimmed V and J ends, which lost 4 bases and 4 bases, there was a span of 12 bases. Germline CDR1 is SGHDT and CDR2 is YYEEEE. The CDR3 nucleotides are TGTGCCAGCAGCCATGGGAGCGGTTACGAGCAGTACTTC. Its protein product is CASSHGSGYEQYF. Together with reference TRBV5-6 and TRBJ2-7, the CDR3 gives the full variable domain: DAGVTQSPTHLIKTRGQQVTLRCSPKSGHDTVSWYQQALGQGPQFIFQYYEEEERQRGNFPDRFSGHQFPNYSSELNVNALLLGDSALYLCASSHGSGYEQYFGPGTRLTVT.

The table lists this clonotype with a few counts. The CDR3 coding sequence is TGTGCCAGCAGTTACTCATTGAGGGTTCAAGAGACCCAGTACTTC. This gives the protein CASSYSLRVQETQYF. The rearrangement joins TRBV6-6 to TRBJ2-5; D is perhaps TRBD2 (5 bases). CDR1 is MNHNY and CDR2 is SVGAGI in the germline V gene (reference sequence). V dropped 0 bases and J dropped 2 bases, with 10 bases sitting between them. The CDR3 has 15 residues.

This clonotype was counted between two and nine times. The rearrangement links TRBV7-8 to TRBJ2-1; 8 positions match TRBD2. The CDR3 is made up of 17 amino acids. The germline V gene encodes CDR1 SGHVS and CDR2 FQNEAQ. V shed 1 base, J shed 2 bases, and the junction held 7 bases outside the gene matches. CDR3 sequence (DNA): TGTGCCAGCAGCTTAGAGGGGCGGGAGGCCGCCTACAATGAGCAGTTCTTC. Its protein is CASSLEGREAAYNEQFF.

This clonotype was counted between two and nine times. The V gene is TRBV20-1, the J gene TRBJ2-1; 7 bases align to TRBD1. The CDR3 has 10 residues. The V and J ends lost 5 bases and 15 bases, in that order; junction bases with no gene match: 7. CDR1 DFQATT and CDR2 SNEGSKA come from the germline V gene (reference sequence). Here the CDR3 DNA reads TGCAGTGCTGCTCGGGACAGCTCGTTCTTC. Translating it yields CSAARDSSFF.

The rearrangement uses TRBV4-1 and TRBJ1-2; the D is unclear. V lost 4 bases, J lost 2 bases, and 14 bases lay in between. In germline, CDR1 is MGHRA, CDR2 YSYEKL. The CDR3 totals 15 residues. CDR3 nucleotide sequence: TGCGCCAGCAGCCCTATGAAGACGGAAAACTATGGCTACACCTTC. Translated, it gives CASSPMKTENYGYTF.

This chain uses TRBV7-9 with TRBJ2-4; D gene uncertain. CDR1 is SEHNR and CDR2 is FQNEAQ in the germline V gene (reference sequence). Trimming removed 6 bases at V and 1 base at J, with 10 bases between. The CDR3 is 14 residues long. The CDR3: CASSQETAKNIQYF. The CDR3 DNA is TGTGCCAGCAGTCAAGAGACTGCCAAAAACATTCAGTACTTC.

The CDR3 DNA reads as TGCGCCAGCAGCTTGGGTGGGACTTTGGGCACAAACGAGCAGTACTTC. Protein sequence: CASSLGGTLGTNEQYF. The chain links TRBV5-1 to TRBJ2-7; D may be TRBD2 (6 bases). Deletions cut 0 bases from V and 5 bases from J, with 18 bases between. The V gene's germline CDR1 is SGHRS and CDR2 YFSETQ. The CDR3 spans 16 residues.